Following are 30 T cell receptor beta chains from one sample sequenced in a study of post-analysis software for immune sequencing data. Findings and caveats of the study: Higher frequency in patients than in controls was seen for roughly five TRBV segments, with TRBV5-6, TRBV5-1 and TRBV20-1 among them.

Prepared libraries of TCR beta cDNA carried unique molecular identifiers. A single record per CDR3 protein comes from TCRdb applying MiXCR to the PCR reads. The table includes fewer than 900,000 distinct CDR3 sequences, around 42% detected once. The antigens of these receptors remain unknown. The sample taken for sequencing was blood. Source of these receptors: a girl aged 5-17 years with multiple sclerosis.

This clonotype was observed a few times. J is TRBJ2-3 and V is TRBV11-2; TRBD2 matches 10 bases. V was clipped by 1 base and J by 4 bases; unmatched bases: 11. Germline V gene lookup returns CDR1 SGHAT and CDR2 FQNNGV. The CDR3 consists of 18 residues. The CDR3 region has the DNA TGTGCCAGCAGCTTAGTTCTTGCTAGCGGGAGCGGAGCAGATACGCAGTATTTT. It encodes CASSLVLASGSGADTQYF.

This clonotype was counted between two and nine times. The chain carries TRBV20-1 and TRBJ2-7, with TRBD2 identical over 11 bases. V shed 7 bases and J 2 bases; nucleotides not matched to a gene: 4. CDR1 and CDR2 from the germline V gene are DFQATT and SNEGSKA (reference sequence). The CDR3 is 13 residues long. CDR3 nucleotide sequence: TGCAGTGTTTTGACTAGCGGGGCCTACGAGCAGTACTTC. Protein sequence: CSVLTSGAYEQYF.

The chain carries TRBV28 and TRBJ2-7; D perhaps matches TRBD1 (6 bases). From germline, CDR1 is MDHEN and CDR2 SYDVKM. The V gene lost 2 bases and the J gene lost 2 bases, with 10 bases spanning the gap. The CDR3 is 14 amino acids. The CDR3 DNA reads as TGTGCCAGCAGTTTAAGGGGGATTACCTACGAGCAGTACTTC. Its translation is CASSLRGITYEQYF.

V gene TRBV4-3 combines with J gene TRBJ2-3; TRBD2 matches at 8 bases. Germline assignment: CDR1 LGHNA and CDR2 YSLEER. There are 17 residues in the CDR3. Trimming took 0 bases from V and 4 from J; bases not matched to a gene: 9. This chain's CDR3 is CASSQDPRSGSPDTQYF. CDR3 coding DNA: TGCGCCAGCAGCCAAGATCCGAGGAGCGGGAGCCCAGATACGCAGTATTTT.

This clonotype was picked up a small number of times. The chain carries TRBV29-1 and TRBJ2-1; 14 nucleotides agree with TRBD2. The V gene end was trimmed by 4 bases and the J gene end by 10 bases; junction bases not matched to a gene: 9. This CDR3 contains 15 residues. Germline V lookup: CDR1 SQVTM, CDR2 ANQGSEA. This chain's CDR3 is CSVGLGTSGRGEQFF. In DNA, the CDR3 is TGCAGCGTTGGCCTCGGGACTAGCGGGAGAGGCGAGCAGTTCTTC.

This rearrangement joins TRBV6-1 to TRBJ2-5, with 13 positions matching TRBD2. With 4 bases clipped from V and 11 bases from J, the junction kept 13 bases outside the gene matches. CDR1 and CDR2 (germline): MNHNS, SASEGT. The CDR3 loop spans 16 amino acids. CDR3 protein: CASSAELAGGYNEQYF. CDR3 coding DNA: TGTGCCAGCAGTGCCGAACTAGCGGGGGGGTACAATGAGCAGTACTTC.

J is TRBJ1-2 and V is TRBV4-2; D ambiguous. V was pared by 0 bases and J by 4 bases, with 12 bases between. The CDR3 length is 15 residues. The V gene's germline CDR1 is LGHNA and CDR2 YNFKEQ. CDR3 DNA sequence: TGTGCCAGCAGCCAAGATATGGAGGGTGCCTATGGCTACACCTTC. Residues: CASSQDMEGAYGYTF.

The CDR3 sequence: CASSYLATGVYTEAFF. CDR3 DNA: TGTGCCAGCAGTTATCTCGCGACAGGGGTGTACACTGAAGCTTTCTTT. This chain links TRBV27 with TRBJ1-1, with 8 bases matching TRBD1. CDR1 and CDR2 (germline): MNHEY, SMNVEV (reference sequence). The CDR3 sequence is 16 residues long. V gave up 4 bases and J gave up 3 bases; unmatched junction bases: 10.

This chain connects TRBV9 to TRBJ2-5, with D perhaps TRBD2 (5 bases). The CDR3 spans 14 residues. Trimming pared 4 bases from V and 0 bases from J, leaving 10 bases between. Per the germline V gene, CDR1 is SGDLS and CDR2 is YYNGEE. Written as DNA, the CDR3 is TGTGCCAGCAGCTATGACGGGGACCAAGAGACCCAGTACTTC. Amino acid sequence: CASSYDGDQETQYF. Drawing the rest from reference TRBV9 and TRBJ2-5, the complete variable domain is DSGVTQTPKHLITATGQRVTLRCSPRSGDLSVYWYQQSLDQGLQFLIQYYNGEERAKGNILERFSAQQFPDLHSELNLSSLELGDSALYFCASSYDGDQETQYFGPGTRLLVL.

This chain links TRBV28 with TRBJ2-1, with D tentatively TRBD2 (5 bases). The length of the CDR3 is 14 residues. The germline gives CDR1 MDHEN, CDR2 SYDVKM. Trimming took off 4 bases at V and 7 bases at J, with 14 bases between the two ends. CDR3 sequence (DNA): TGTGCCAGCAGTTCCCGGGGTGGGGTTAATGAGCAGTTCTTC. Its protein product is CASSSRGGVNEQFF.

V gene TRBV11-2 combines with J gene TRBJ2-1; D might be TRBD2 (5 bases). V was shortened by 3 bases and J by 5 bases, with 11 bases between the two germline ends. The CDR3 sequence is 14 residues long. CDR1 and CDR2 from the germline V gene are SGHAT and FQNNGV. CDR3 coding DNA: TGTGCCAGCAGCTTCGGCGGACTGAACAATGAGCAGTTCTTC. Protein product: CASSFGGLNNEQFF.

In this sample, this clonotype turned up once. V usage is TRBV20-1 and J usage is TRBJ1-2; D gene uncertain. Between the trimmed V and J ends, which lost 0 bases and 4 bases, there was a span of 12 bases. The CDR3 is 14 residues long. Germline V lookup: CDR1 DFQATT, CDR2 SNEGSKA (reference sequence). The chain's CDR3 is CSARDERPSYGYTF. The DNA for the CDR3 is TGCAGTGCTAGAGACGAACGGCCGAGCTATGGCTACACCTTC.

This clonotype has ten or more counts. This chain uses TRBV5-6 with TRBJ2-7; 9 bases fit TRBD1. The CDR3 is 16 amino acids. CDR1 SGHDT and CDR2 YYEEEE come from the germline V gene. Germline trimming cut 4 bases from V and 6 bases from J; bases unmatched to any gene: 14. CDR3 sequence (DNA): TGTGCCAGCAGCCAAAACGCGGGACAGGGACGGTTCGAGCAGTACTTC. This sequence encodes CASSQNAGQGRFEQYF.

The J gene is TRBJ2-1, the V gene TRBV20-1; the D gene is possibly TRBD2 (6 bases). Deletions cut 0 bases from V and 0 bases from J, with 15 bases between. The CDR3 is 17 residues long. Germline V gene data show CDR1 as DFQATT and CDR2 as SNEGSKA (reference sequence). This chain's CDR3 is CSAREGRGRSSYNEQFF. The CDR3 DNA reads as TGCAGTGCTAGAGAGGGGCGGGGCCGCAGCTCCTACAATGAGCAGTTCTTC.

The V call is TRBV20-1, the J call TRBJ2-7; D is undetermined. The CDR3 length is 11 residues. Per the germline V gene, CDR1 is DFQATT and CDR2 is SNEGSKA (reference sequence). The ends were cut back, 1 base at V and 7 bases at J, with 8 bases in the middle. The CDR3 region is CSARVLMEQYF. DNA of the CDR3: TGCAGTGCTAGAGTTCTAATGGAGCAGTACTTC.

The V and J genes are TRBV18 and TRBJ2-2, with D perhaps TRBD1 (6 bases). Deletions cut 3 bases from V and 0 bases from J, with 14 bases between. From germline, CDR1 is KGHSH and CDR2 LQKENI. The CDR3 length is 17 residues. The CDR3: CASSPSGAGTNTGELFF. CDR3 nucleotide sequence: TGTGCCAGCTCACCCTCAGGGGCCGGTACGAACACCGGGGAGCTGTTTTTT.

This clonotype has only a few counts. The rearrangement links TRBV4-3 to TRBJ1-6, with no clear D. This CDR3 is built from 16 residues. Trimming stripped 2 bases from V and 8 bases from J, with 16 bases between. Germline CDR1 reads LGHNA; CDR2 reads YSLEER. CDR3 bases: TGCGCCAGCAGCCAAACCACCATAGTGGGTGATTCACCCCTCCACTTT. Amino acids: CASSQTTIVGDSPLHF.

The chain joins TRBV7-6 to TRBJ2-7, with 12 bases that match TRBD2. The junction had 4 bases not matched to a gene; V was cut back by 1 base and J by 0 bases. Germline V CDR1 and CDR2: SGHVS, FNYEAQ. This CDR3 has 17 residues. The CDR3 is CASSLGTSGTHSYEQYF. The CDR3 DNA sequence: TGTGCCAGCAGCTTAGGGACTAGCGGGACCCACTCCTACGAGCAGTACTTC.

This chain connects TRBV20-1 to TRBJ2-5; D unresolved. Deletions cut 0 bases from V and 1 base from J, with 12 bases between. This CDR3 contains 15 residues. The germline gives CDR1 DFQATT, CDR2 SNEGSKA (reference sequence). The CDR3 loop reads CSAREFGSFQETQYF. Written as DNA, the CDR3 is TGCAGTGCTAGAGAATTCGGCAGTTTCCAAGAGACCCAGTACTTC.

V usage is TRBV12-3 or TRBV12-4 and J usage is TRBJ2-1; 8 bases fit TRBD2. The CDR3 extends over 15 amino acids. The V segment lost 6 bases and the J segment 7 bases; nucleotides outside the gene matches: 11. CDR3 residues: CASSQRTSPSNEQFF. The CDR3 coding sequence is TGTGCCAGCAGCCAGCGGACTAGCCCATCGAATGAGCAGTTCTTC.

This clonotype is a singleton in its sample. This rearrangement joins TRBV14 to TRBJ2-7; TRBD1 matches 7 bases. Unmatched junction bases numbered 4, after V lost 2 bases and J lost 0 bases. The CDR3 totals 15 residues. Germline assignment: CDR1 SGHDN and CDR2 FVKESK. CDR3 DNA sequence: TGTGCCAGCAGCCAACCACAGGGGAGCTCCTACGAGCAGTACTTC. Its protein is CASSQPQGSSYEQYF.

V is TRBV5-1 and J is TRBJ2-7; D is unresolved. The CDR3 consists of 15 residues. Germline-derived CDR1 and CDR2 are SGHRS and YFSETQ. V was trimmed by 4 bases and J by 0 bases, leaving 14 bases between them. CDR3 amino acids: CASSPFPESSYEQYF. DNA of the CDR3: TGCGCCAGCAGCCCCTTTCCGGAGAGCTCCTACGAGCAGTACTTC.

The rearrangement joins TRBV4-2 to TRBJ1-2; D is unresolved. The CDR3 length is 17 residues. The V end was cut by 1 base, the J end by 5 bases, with 20 bases between. CDR1 and CDR2 (germline): LGHNA, YNFKEQ. The CDR3 DNA sequence: TGTGCCAGCAGCCAAGCATCACCCGGGAACGGACTTTATGGCTACACCTTC. This translates into CASSQASPGNGLYGYTF.

This clonotype was seen only a few times. The chain joins TRBV20-1 to TRBJ2-7; the D call may be TRBD1 or TRBD2 (5 bases each). This CDR3 is built from 14 residues. Germline V gives CDR1 DFQATT, CDR2 SNEGSKA (reference sequence). V lost 6 bases, J lost 3 bases, and 18 bases lay in between. This chain's CDR3 is CSATFRDRYYEQYF. The CDR3 DNA follows: TGCAGTGCCACTTTCCGGGACCGATACTACGAGCAGTACTTC.

This clonotype occurred a few times. The J gene is TRBJ2-4, the V gene TRBV3-1; 9 bases fit TRBD1. The length of the CDR3 is 17 residues. Germline CDR1 LGHDT, CDR2 YNNKEL (reference sequence). J gave up 0 bases and V 6 bases, and 9 bases lay outside the gene matches. The CDR3 nucleotides read TGTGCCAGCAGTCGCGACAGGGGGGACGTAGCCAAAAACATTCAGTACTTC. It codes for CASSRDRGDVAKNIQYF.

The V gene is TRBV9, the J gene TRBJ2-1; TRBD2 agrees at 14 bases. Germline V gene data show CDR1 as SGDLS and CDR2 as YYNGEE. The CDR3 has 14 amino acids. Unmatched junction bases numbered 3, after V lost 4 bases and J lost 9 bases. The CDR3 nucleotides read TGTGCCAGCAGCCGGGGACTAGCGGGAGTTGAGCAGTTCTTC. Translating it yields CASSRGLAGVEQFF.

This clonotype was observed a handful of times. The V call is TRBV5-5, the J call TRBJ1-5; tentatively, D is TRBD1 (5 bases). V gave up 1 base and J gave up 6 bases, with 11 bases separating them. Germline loops: CDR1 SGHKS, CDR2 YYEKEE (reference sequence). This CDR3 spans 14 amino acids. The DNA of the CDR3 is TGTGCCAGCAGCTTGTGGCAGGGCGGTCAGCCCCAGCATTTT. Its protein product is CASSLWQGGQPQHF.

In this sample, this clonotype turned up many times. The rearrangement links TRBV7-9 to TRBJ2-7; 7 nucleotides match TRBD1. Germline V gives CDR1 SEHNR, CDR2 FQNEAQ (reference sequence). The CDR3 is made up of 12 amino acids. Trimming took 5 bases from V and 4 from J; bases not matched to a gene: 2. CDR3 nucleotide sequence: TGTGCCAGCAGCGGGGACAGTTACGAGCAGTACTTC. It encodes CASSGDSYEQYF.

The V call is TRBV13, the J call TRBJ2-5, with D perhaps TRBD2 (7 bases). The CDR3 loop spans 15 amino acids. V lost 4 bases to trimming and J lost 5 bases, with 17 bases between them. CDR1 is PRHDT, CDR2 FYEKMQ, per germline (reference sequence). In nucleotides, the CDR3 is TGTGCCAGCAGCTGGAACAGGGAGGGGACGGAGACCCAGTACTTC. Its translation: CASSWNREGTETQYF.

This clonotype has only a few counts. The chain uses TRBV7-2 and TRBJ2-5; D not resolved. Germline V gene lookup returns CDR1 SGHTA and CDR2 FQGNSA. The CDR3 spans 13 residues. The V and J ends lost 5 bases and 4 bases respectively, with 11 bases between them. CDR3 loop: CASSPSRRETQYF. The DNA for the CDR3 is TGTGCCAGCAGCCCCTCGAGGAGAGAGACCCAGTACTTC.